These 20 T cell receptor beta chains originate from one sample sequenced in a study of cytomegalovirus exposure and HLA in healthy donors. Sequencing was performed with immunoSEQ multiplex PCR; in TCRdb, only in-frame clones are kept and a portion is missing. The data contain tens of thousands of clones, approximately 93% of them singletons. The sample was PBMCs. These receptors were collected from a woman aged 30 to 39 in good health and CMV-seronegative.

This sequence joins TRBV28 and TRBJ1-2, with unresolved D. V lost 7 bases to trimming and J lost 3 bases, with 12 bases between them. From germline, CDR1 is MDHEN and CDR2 SYDVKM. This CDR3 comprises 13 residues. The CDR3 protein is CASTLFVDYGYTF. CDR3 DNA: TGTGCCAGCACCCTTTTTGTAGACTATGGCTACACCTTC.

The chain couples TRBV4-1 to TRBJ1-1; D is ambiguous. Between the trimmed V and J ends, which lost 3 bases and 7 bases, there was a span of 18 bases. The CDR3 contains 15 residues. Germline CDR1 MGHRA, CDR2 YSYEKL. The CDR3 region has the DNA TGCGCCAGCAGCCAGAGCGGCAGGTACAAGAATGAAGCTTTCTTT. Its translation is CASSQSGRYKNEAFF.

The chain uses TRBV7-3 and TRBJ2-7; tentative D call: TRBD2 (7 bases). The CDR3 runs to 14 residues. Per germline, CDR1 SGHTA and CDR2 FQGTGA. Trimming left V 2 bases short and J 2 bases short, with 10 bases between. The CDR3 sequence is CASSLGGDTYEQYF. The CDR3 region has the DNA TGTGCCAGCAGCTTAGGGGGGGACACCTACGAGCAGTACTTC.

CDR3 region: CASSLVREARQGRFQYF. CDR3 bases: TGTGCCAGCAGCTTAGTTAGAGAGGCTCGGCAGGGGCGTTTTCAGTACTTC. The V gene is TRBV11-2, the J gene TRBJ2-7, with D possibly matching TRBD1 (6 bases). The CDR3 extends over 17 amino acids. Per germline, CDR1 SGHAT and CDR2 FQNNGV. The V and J ends lost 1 base and 10 bases respectively, with 26 bases between them.

The chain carries TRBV11-3 and TRBJ2-1; 7 bases are a match to TRBD2. The CDR3 has 16 amino acids. V trimming: 5 bases; J trimming: 9 bases; junction bases outside the gene matches: 16. The germline gives CDR1 SGHNT, CDR2 YENEEA. CDR3 amino acids: CASSQNGGGASGEQFF. The CDR3, as DNA: TGTGCCAGCAGCCAGAATGGGGGGGGAGCCTCGGGTGAGCAGTTCTTC.

The chain carries TRBV28 and TRBJ1-4; 7 bases match TRBD1. The CDR3 contains 14 residues. V gave up 7 bases and J gave up 7 bases; unmatched junction bases: 9. The germline V gene encodes CDR1 MDHEN and CDR2 SYDVKM. CDR3 amino acids: CASTETGPVEKLFF. The CDR3 DNA sequence: TGTGCCAGCACCGAGACAGGGCCCGTTGAAAAACTGTTTTTT.

The gene calls are TRBV4-3 and TRBJ2-7, with D possibly TRBD1 on 6 matching bases. Germline CDR1 is LGHNA and CDR2 is YSLEER. Trimming shortened V by 4 bases and J by 2 bases, and 18 bases separated the two germline ends. The CDR3 sequence is 16 residues long. CDR3 in amino acids: CASSPGGPGQAYEQYF. The DNA of the CDR3 is TGCGCCAGCAGCCCCGGCGGTCCGGGACAAGCCTACGAGCAGTACTTC.

This chain joins TRBV9 and TRBJ1-2, with 8 bases matching TRBD1. J gave up 4 bases and V 0 bases, and 5 bases lay outside the gene matches. This CDR3 contains 15 residues. CDR1 and CDR2 from the germline V gene are SGDLS and YYNGEE. The CDR3 loop is CASSVDRGEIYGYTF. The CDR3 nucleotides read TGTGCCAGCAGCGTAGACAGGGGGGAAATCTATGGCTACACCTTC.

The chain joins TRBV11-2 to TRBJ1-1; a possible D gene is TRBD1 (5 bases). Germline CDR1 and CDR2: SGHAT and FQNNGV. Trimming stripped 7 bases from V and 0 bases from J, with 9 bases between. CDR3 length: 13 amino acids. The CDR3 loop reads CASKEGVNTEAFF. The CDR3 coding sequence is TGTGCCAGCAAGGAAGGGGTGAACACTGAAGCTTTCTTT.

The chain uses TRBV5-6 and TRBJ2-1; maybe TRBD2 (6 bases). The CDR3 is 15 amino acids. Trimming removed 4 bases at V and 7 bases at J, with 18 bases between. CDR1 is SGHDT, CDR2 YYEEEE, per germline. CDR3 protein: CASSAGPRLVNEQFF. The CDR3 DNA follows: TGTGCCAGCAGCGCGGGACCCCGTCTCGTGAATGAGCAGTTCTTC.

The genes are TRBV9 and TRBJ1-5; TRBD1 aligns across 8 bases. From germline, CDR1 is SGDLS and CDR2 YYNGEE. The trim removed 2 bases at V and 0 bases at J, leaving 1 base unmatched. CDR3 length equals 15 residues. CDR3 sequence: CASSVGQGSNQPQHF. As DNA, the CDR3 is TGTGCCAGCAGCGTCGGACAGGGTAGCAATCAGCCCCAGCATTTT. Together with reference TRBV9 and TRBJ1-5, the CDR3 gives the full variable domain: DSGVTQTPKHLITATGQRVTLRCSPRSGDLSVYWYQQSLDQGLQFLIQYYNGEERAKGNILERFSAQQFPDLHSELNLSSLELGDSALYFCASSVGQGSNQPQHFGDGTRLSIL.

The rearrangement joins TRBV6-6 to TRBJ2-5, with 10 bases aligning to TRBD1. CDR3 length: 12 residues. The V and J ends lost 4 bases and 7 bases, in that order; junction bases with no gene match: 0. Looked up from germline, CDR1 is MNHNY and CDR2 is SVGAGI (reference sequence). The CDR3 is CASSWDRGTQYF. As DNA, the CDR3 is TGTGCCAGCAGTTGGGACAGGGGGACCCAGTACTTC.

This chain uses TRBV28 with TRBJ2-1, with 7 bases aligning to TRBD2. The V gene's germline CDR1 is MDHEN and CDR2 SYDVKM. The CDR3 has 18 amino acids. V dropped 6 bases and J dropped 5; count of bases not matched to a gene: 19. The CDR3 protein is CASSKGRTGTIANNEQFF. The CDR3 region has the DNA TGTGCCAGCAGCAAGGGGCGAACCGGGACTATAGCCAACAATGAGCAGTTCTTC.

This clone turned up a few times. V gene TRBV6-5 combines with J gene TRBJ1-2; perhaps TRBD1 as D (6 bases). Trimming removed 5 bases from V and 7 bases from J, with 14 bases in between. The CDR3 is made up of 13 amino acids. Per the germline V gene, CDR1 is MNHEY and CDR2 is SVGAGI. CDR3 residues: CASSTGSVGGYTF. CDR3 bases: TGTGCCAGCAGTACAGGGTCGGTAGGTGGCTACACCTTC.

The CDR3 sequence is CASSTLDPEAFF. The CDR3, as DNA: TGTGCCAGCAGCACGTTAGATCCTGAAGCTTTCTTT. The chain joins TRBV5-5 to TRBJ1-1; D is unclear. The V end lost 4 bases, the J end lost 6 bases, and 10 bases lay between the germline ends. There are 12 residues in the CDR3. Germline V gene lookup returns CDR1 SGHKS and CDR2 YYEKEE (reference sequence).

This chain joins TRBV6-1 and TRBJ2-3; 7 positions agree with TRBD2. The germline V gene encodes CDR1 MNHNS and CDR2 SASEGT. There are 15 residues in the CDR3. J lost 2 bases, V lost 8 bases, and 10 bases had no gene match. In nucleotides, the CDR3 is TGTGCCAGCTCTCAAGAGCGGGGCTACACAGATACGCAGTATTTT. This sequence encodes CASSQERGYTDTQYF.

J is TRBJ1-3 and V is TRBV6-1; possible D gene TRBD1, 6 bases. V lost 10 bases to trimming and J lost 2 bases, with 15 bases between them. The CDR3 spans 14 residues. CDR1 and CDR2 from the germline V gene are MNHNS and SASEGT. The CDR3 reads CATATGFTGNTIYF. Here the CDR3 DNA reads TGTGCCACCGCAACAGGGTTTACTGGAAACACCATATATTTT.

The chain couples TRBV7-3 to TRBJ2-3, with TRBD2 as a possible D gene (6 bases). Germline CDR1 is SGHTA and CDR2 is FQGTGA. Between the trimmed V and J ends, which lost 5 bases and 0 bases, there was a span of 12 bases. The CDR3 has 15 amino acids. The CDR3 DNA reads TGTGCCAGCAGCCAACCCGGGACTAGCACAGATACGCAGTATTTT. This sequence encodes CASSQPGTSTDTQYF.

This chain joins TRBV19 and TRBJ1-1; no reliable D call. From germline, CDR1 is LNHDA and CDR2 SQIVND (reference sequence). CDR3 size: 15 residues. The germline V and J ends were trimmed by 3 bases and 1 base, with 12 bases remaining between them. This chain's CDR3 is CASSISRLQNTEAFF. DNA for the CDR3: TGTGCCAGTAGTATCAGCAGACTCCAGAACACTGAAGCTTTCTTT.

The chain is built from TRBV7-2 and TRBJ1-5; tentative D call: TRBD1 (6 bases). This CDR3 region has 13 residues. Germline loops: CDR1 SGHTA, CDR2 FQGNSA. V lost 2 bases and J 10 bases, leaving 12 bases between the germline ends. Here the CDR3 DNA reads TGTGCCAGCAGCTTAAACAGGGTAGGACCCCAGCATTTT. Translation gives CASSLNRVGPQHF.